This T cell receptor beta chain was sequenced in a study of identical twins. Study-wide results and caveats: Carriage of fewer insertions was seen in abundant cord blood beta clonotypes, whereas memory repertoires showed none. Researchers caution that invariant MAIT and iNKT cells could partly confound zero-insertion analyses.

Each cDNA held unique molecular identifiers, and template switching gave it a universal primer site. TCRdb analysed the 5' RACE reads with MiXCR anew, one entry per CDR3 protein. The sample records under 900,000 distinct CDR3 sequences, 9% to 15% being singletons. Details on this clonotype: The antigen remains undetermined.

Trimming took 4 bases from V and 0 from J, leaving 13 bases between them. CDR1 and CDR2 (germline): LNHDA, SQIVND (reference sequence). The CDR3 has 16 residues. The data also belong to a second study, concerning yellow fever vaccine responses in identical twins.

This chain uses TRBV19 with TRBJ2-1; no definite D call. The specimen sequenced was PBMCs. The sequence came from a woman under 30 in good health. The CDR3 nucleotides read TGTGCCAGTAGTAAGGAGTTTTTGGGCTCCTACAATGAGCAGTTCTTC. Translating it yields CASSKEFLGSYNEQFF.